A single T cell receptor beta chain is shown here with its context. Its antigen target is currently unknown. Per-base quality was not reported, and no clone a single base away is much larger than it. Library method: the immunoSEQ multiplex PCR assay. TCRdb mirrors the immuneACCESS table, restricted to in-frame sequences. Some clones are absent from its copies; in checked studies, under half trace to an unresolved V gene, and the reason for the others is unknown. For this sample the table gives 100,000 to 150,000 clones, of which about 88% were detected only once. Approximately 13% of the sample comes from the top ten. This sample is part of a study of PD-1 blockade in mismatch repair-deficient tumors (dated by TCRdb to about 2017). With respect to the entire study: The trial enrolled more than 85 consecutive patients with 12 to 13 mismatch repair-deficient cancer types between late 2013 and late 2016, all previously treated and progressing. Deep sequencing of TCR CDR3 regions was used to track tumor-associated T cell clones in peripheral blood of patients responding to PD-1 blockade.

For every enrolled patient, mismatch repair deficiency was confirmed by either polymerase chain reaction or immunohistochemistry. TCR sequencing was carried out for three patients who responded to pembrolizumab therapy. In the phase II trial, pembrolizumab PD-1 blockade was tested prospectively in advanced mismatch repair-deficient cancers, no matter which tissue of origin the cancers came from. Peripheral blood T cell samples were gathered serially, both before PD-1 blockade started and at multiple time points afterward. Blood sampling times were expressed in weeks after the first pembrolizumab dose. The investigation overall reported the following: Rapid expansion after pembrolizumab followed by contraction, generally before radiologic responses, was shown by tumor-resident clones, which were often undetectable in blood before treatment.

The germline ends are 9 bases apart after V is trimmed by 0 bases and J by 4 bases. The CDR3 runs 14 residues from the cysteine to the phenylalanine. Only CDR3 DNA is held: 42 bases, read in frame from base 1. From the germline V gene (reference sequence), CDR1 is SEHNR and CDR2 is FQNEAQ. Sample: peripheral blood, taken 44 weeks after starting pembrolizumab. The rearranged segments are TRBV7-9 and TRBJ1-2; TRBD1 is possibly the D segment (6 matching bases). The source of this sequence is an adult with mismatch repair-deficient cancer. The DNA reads TGTGCCAGCAGCTTAGCGCAGGGGCCCTATGGCTACACCTTC. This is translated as CASSLAQGPYGYTF.